This TCR beta chain derives from a study of T cells in tuberculosis. The table came from immunoSEQ multiplex PCR; TCRdb's copy has only in-frame clones and leaves some out. This sample yields some 40,000 clones, of which approximately 95% are seen a single time; roughly 3.5% belongs to the top ten. CDR1 MGHRA and CDR2 YSYEKL come from the germline V gene. Between the trimmed V and J ends, which lost 3 bases and 7 bases, there was a span of 22 bases. This CDR3 is 16 amino acids long. The chain combines TRBV4-1 with TRBJ2-7; D may be TRBD1 (6 bases). The source material was PBMCs. The sequence was collected from a donor between 10 and 35 years old with latent tuberculosis or without tuberculosis infection. For the CDR3, the DNA is TGCGCCAGCAGCCAGGGGGACACGGCCCTTCGTGGGGAGCAGTACTTC. This translates into CASSQGDTALRGEQYF.